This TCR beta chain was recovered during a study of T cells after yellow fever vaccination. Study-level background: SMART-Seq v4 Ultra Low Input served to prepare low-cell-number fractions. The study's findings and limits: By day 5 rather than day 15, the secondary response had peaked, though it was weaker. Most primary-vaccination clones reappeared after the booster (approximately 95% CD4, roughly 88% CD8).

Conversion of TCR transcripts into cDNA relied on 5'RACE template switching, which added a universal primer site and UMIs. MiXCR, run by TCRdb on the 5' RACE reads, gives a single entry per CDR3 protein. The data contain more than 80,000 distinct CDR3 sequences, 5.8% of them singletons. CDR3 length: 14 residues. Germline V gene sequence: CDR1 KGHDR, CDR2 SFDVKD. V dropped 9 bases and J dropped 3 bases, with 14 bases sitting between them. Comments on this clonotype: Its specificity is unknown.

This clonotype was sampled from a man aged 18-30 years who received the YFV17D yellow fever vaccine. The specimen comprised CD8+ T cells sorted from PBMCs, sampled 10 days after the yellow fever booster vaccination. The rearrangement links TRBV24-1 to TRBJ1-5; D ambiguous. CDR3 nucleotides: TGTGCCACCGCCCCGAGGGCCAACAATCAGCCCCAGCATTTT. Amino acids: CATAPRANNQPQHF.